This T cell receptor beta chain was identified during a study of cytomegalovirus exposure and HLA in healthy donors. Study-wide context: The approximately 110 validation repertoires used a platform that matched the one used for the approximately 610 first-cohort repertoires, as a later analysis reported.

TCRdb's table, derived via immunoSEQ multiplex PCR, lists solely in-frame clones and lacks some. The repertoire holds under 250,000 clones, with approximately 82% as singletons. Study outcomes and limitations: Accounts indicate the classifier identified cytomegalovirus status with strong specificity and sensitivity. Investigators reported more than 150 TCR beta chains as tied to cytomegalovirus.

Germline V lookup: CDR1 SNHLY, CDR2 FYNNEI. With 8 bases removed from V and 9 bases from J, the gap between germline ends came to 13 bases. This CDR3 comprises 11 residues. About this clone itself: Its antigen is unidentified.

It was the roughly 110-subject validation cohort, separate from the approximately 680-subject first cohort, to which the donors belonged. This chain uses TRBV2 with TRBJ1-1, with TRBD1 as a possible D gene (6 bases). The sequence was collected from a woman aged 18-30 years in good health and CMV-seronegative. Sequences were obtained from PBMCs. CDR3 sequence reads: CASSFRDKAFF. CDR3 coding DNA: TGTGCCAGCTCCTTCCGGGACAAAGCTTTCTTT.